This T cell receptor beta chain was captured by sequencing in a study of shared clonotypes between healthy human individuals. CD4+ cell separation produced CD45RA+ naive and CD45RA-negative memory subsets. CDR1 and CDR2 (germline): SGHTS, YDEGEE. Trimming shortened V by 2 bases and J by 8 bases, and 19 bases separated the two germline ends. This CDR3 region has 15 residues. This clone has more than one count but fewer than ten. Sequencing was performed with immunoSEQ multiplex PCR; in TCRdb, only in-frame clones are kept and a portion is missing. The sample has 950,000 to 1,100,000 clones, approximately 80% seen once.

The chain uses TRBV5-8 and TRBJ2-5; the D call may be TRBD1 or TRBD2 (5 bases each). This receptor was identified in a man aged 18 to 30 in good health. Some clones in this sample may be carry-over from other donors' samples. Input material: memory CD4+ T cells from PBMCs. The subset: CD45RA-negative fraction. The CDR3 DNA reads TGTGCCAGCAGCTTAAGAACGGGACGTAGACATACCCAGTACTTC. The encoded protein is CASSLRTGRRHTQYF.